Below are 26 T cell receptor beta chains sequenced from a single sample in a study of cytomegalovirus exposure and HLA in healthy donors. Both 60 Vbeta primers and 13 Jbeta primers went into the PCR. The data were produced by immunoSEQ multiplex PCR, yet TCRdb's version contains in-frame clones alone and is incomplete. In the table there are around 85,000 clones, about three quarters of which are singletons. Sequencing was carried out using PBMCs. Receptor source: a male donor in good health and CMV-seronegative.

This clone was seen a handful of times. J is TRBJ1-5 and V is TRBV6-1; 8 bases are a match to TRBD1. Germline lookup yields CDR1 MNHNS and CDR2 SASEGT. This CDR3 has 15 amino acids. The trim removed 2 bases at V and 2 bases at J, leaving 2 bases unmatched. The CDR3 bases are TGTGCCAGCAGTGAATGGGGACAGGGCAATCAGCCCCAGCATTTT. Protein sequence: CASSEWGQGNQPQHF.

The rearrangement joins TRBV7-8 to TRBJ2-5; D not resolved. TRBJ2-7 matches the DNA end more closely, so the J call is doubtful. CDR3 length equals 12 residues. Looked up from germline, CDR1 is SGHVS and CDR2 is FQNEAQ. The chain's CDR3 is CASSLESYEQYF. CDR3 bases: TGTGCCAGCAGCTTAGAAAGCTACGAGCAGTACTTC.

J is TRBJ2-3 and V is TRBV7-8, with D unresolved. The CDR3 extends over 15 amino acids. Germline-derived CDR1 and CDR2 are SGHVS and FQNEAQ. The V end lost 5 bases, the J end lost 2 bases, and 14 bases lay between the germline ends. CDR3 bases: TGTGCCAGCAGCCCATCGACTGACGACACAGATACGCAGTATTTT. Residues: CASSPSTDDTDTQYF.

The CDR3 nucleotides read TGTGCCAGCAGCCGGGATGGGGGAACTAGCGGGGAAGAGACCCAGTACTTC. It encodes CASSRDGGTSGEETQYF. The rearrangement joins TRBV4-2 to TRBJ2-5; 10 bases align to TRBD2. Looked up from germline, CDR1 is LGHNA and CDR2 is YNFKEQ. There are 17 residues in the CDR3. The V segment lost 4 bases and the J segment 3 bases; nucleotides outside the gene matches: 11.

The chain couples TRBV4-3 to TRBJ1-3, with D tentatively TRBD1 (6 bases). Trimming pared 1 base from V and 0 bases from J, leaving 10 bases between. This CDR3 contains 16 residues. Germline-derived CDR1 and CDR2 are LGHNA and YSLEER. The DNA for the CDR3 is TGCGCCAGCAGCCAAGCCCGGACAGACTCTGGAAACACCATATATTTT. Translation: CASSQARTDSGNTIYF.

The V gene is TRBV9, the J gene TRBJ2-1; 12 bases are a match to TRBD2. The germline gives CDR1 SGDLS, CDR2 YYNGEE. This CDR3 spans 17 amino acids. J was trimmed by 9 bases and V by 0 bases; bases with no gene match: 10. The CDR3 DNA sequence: TGTGCCAGCAGCGTAGCCTCCGGGACTAGCGGGTTCTGTGAGCAGTTCTTC. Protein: CASSVASGTSGFCEQFF.

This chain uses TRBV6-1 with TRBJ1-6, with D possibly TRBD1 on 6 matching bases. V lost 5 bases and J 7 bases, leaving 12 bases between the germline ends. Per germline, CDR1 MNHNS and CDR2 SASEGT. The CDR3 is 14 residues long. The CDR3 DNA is TGTGCCAGCAGTACGGACAGTTTCAATTCACCCCTCCACTTT. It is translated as CASSTDSFNSPLHF.

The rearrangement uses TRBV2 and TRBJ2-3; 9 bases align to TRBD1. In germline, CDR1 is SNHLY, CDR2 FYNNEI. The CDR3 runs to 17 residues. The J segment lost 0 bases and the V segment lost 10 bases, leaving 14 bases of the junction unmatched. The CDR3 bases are TGTGCCACCGTCCCGGGACAGGGAACGGTCAGCACAGATACGCAGTATTTT. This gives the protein CATVPGQGTVSTDTQYF. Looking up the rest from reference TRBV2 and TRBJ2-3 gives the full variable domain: EPEVTQTPSHQVTQMGQEVILRCVPISNHLYFYWYRQILGQKVEFLVSFYNNEISEKSEIFDDQFSVERPDGSNFTLKIRSTKLEDSAMYFCATVPGQGTVSTDTQYFGPGTRLTVL.

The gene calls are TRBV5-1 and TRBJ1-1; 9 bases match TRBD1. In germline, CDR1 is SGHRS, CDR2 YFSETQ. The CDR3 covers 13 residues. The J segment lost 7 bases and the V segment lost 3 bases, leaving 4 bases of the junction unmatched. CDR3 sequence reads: CASSSGTGLEAFF. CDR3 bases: TGCGCCAGCAGCTCCGGGACAGGGCTTGAAGCTTTCTTT. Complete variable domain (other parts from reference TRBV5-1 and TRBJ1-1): KAGVTQTPRYLIKTRGQQVTLSCSPISGHRSVSWYQQTPGQGLQFLFEYFSETQRNKGNFPGRFSGRQFSNSRSEMNVSTLELGDSALYLCASSSGTGLEAFFGQGTRLTVV.

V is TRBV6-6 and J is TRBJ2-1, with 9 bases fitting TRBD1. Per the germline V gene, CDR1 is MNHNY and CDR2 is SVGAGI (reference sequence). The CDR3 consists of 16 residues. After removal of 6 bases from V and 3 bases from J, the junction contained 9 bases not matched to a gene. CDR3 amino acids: CASSQGGTGYYNEQFF. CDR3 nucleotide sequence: TGTGCCAGCAGCCAGGGGGGGACAGGGTACTACAATGAGCAGTTCTTC.

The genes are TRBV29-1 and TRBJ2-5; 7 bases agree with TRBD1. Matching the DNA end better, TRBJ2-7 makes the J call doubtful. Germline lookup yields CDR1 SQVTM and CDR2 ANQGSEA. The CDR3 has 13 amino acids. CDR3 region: CSVRGRGLYEQYF. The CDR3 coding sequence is TGCAGCGTTAGGGGGCGAGGATTGTACGAGCAGTACTTC.

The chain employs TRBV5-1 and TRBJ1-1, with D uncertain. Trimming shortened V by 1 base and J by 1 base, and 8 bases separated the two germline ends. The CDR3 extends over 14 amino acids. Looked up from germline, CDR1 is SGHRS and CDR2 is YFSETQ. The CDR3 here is CASSLWEKNTEAFF. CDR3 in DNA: TGCGCCAGCAGCTTGTGGGAGAAGAACACTGAAGCTTTCTTT.

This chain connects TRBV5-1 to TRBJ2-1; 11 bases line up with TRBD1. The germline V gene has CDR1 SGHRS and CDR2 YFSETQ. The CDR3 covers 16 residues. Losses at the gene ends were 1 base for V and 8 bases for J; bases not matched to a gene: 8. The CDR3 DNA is TGCGCCAGCAGCTTGTCTGGACAGGGGGCTGTGGATGAGCAGTTCTTC. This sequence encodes CASSLSGQGAVDEQFF.

In DNA form, the CDR3 reads TGTGCCAGCAGCCAAGATAAACCCCCAGGGGGCCGCGACGAGCAGTACTTC. Its protein is CASSQDKPPGGRDEQYF. The chain recombines TRBV4-2 with TRBJ2-7; TRBD1 agrees at 8 bases. V was pared by 0 bases and J by 5 bases, with 12 bases of the junction left unmatched. There are 17 residues in the CDR3. The germline gives CDR1 LGHNA, CDR2 YNFKEQ.

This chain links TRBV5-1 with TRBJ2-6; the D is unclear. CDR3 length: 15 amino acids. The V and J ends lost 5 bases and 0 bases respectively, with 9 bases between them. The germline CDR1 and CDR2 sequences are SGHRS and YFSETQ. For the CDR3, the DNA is TGCGCCAGCAGTCCTATTATCTCTGGGGCCAACGTCCTGACTTTC. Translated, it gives CASSPIISGANVLTF.

The CDR3 is CASSQDLSHYGYTF. CDR3 DNA sequence: TGTGCCAGCAGCCAAGATTTGAGCCACTATGGCTACACCTTC. This chain connects TRBV4-2 to TRBJ1-2, with D unresolved. The germline gives CDR1 LGHNA, CDR2 YNFKEQ. Trimming removed 0 bases at V and 3 bases at J, with 8 bases between. CDR3 length: 14 amino acids.

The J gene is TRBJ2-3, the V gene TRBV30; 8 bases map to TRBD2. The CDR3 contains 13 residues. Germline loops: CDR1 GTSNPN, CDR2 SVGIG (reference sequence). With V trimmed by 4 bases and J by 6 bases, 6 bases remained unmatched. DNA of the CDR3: TGTGCCTGGAACCCGGGAGGGGGGGATACGCAGTATTTT. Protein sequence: CAWNPGGGDTQYF.

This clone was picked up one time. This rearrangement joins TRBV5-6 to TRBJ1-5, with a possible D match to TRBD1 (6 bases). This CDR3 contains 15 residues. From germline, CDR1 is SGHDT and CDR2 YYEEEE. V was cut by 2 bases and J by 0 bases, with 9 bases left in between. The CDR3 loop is CASSFGQYSNQPQHF. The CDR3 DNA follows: TGTGCCAGCAGCTTTGGACAGTATAGCAATCAGCCCCAGCATTTT.

CDR3 in amino acids: CASSQEVLAGAFRDTQYF. As DNA, the CDR3 is TGCGCCAGCAGCCAAGAAGTTCTAGCGGGAGCCTTTAGAGATACGCAGTATTTT. The J gene is TRBJ2-3, the V gene TRBV4-1; TRBD2 matches 10 bases. The germline CDR1 and CDR2 sequences are MGHRA and YSYEKL. The CDR3 length is 18 residues. With 0 bases clipped from V and 5 bases from J, the junction kept 11 bases outside the gene matches.

CDR3 bases: TGTGCCAGTAGTACATCAACAGGGCTTGATAATTCACCCCTCCACTTT. It specifies CASSTSTGLDNSPLHF. The chain joins TRBV19 to TRBJ1-6; tentatively, D is TRBD1 (6 bases). The CDR3 is 16 amino acids. V shed 4 bases and J shed 5 bases, with 15 bases lying between them. Germline V gene data show CDR1 as LNHDA and CDR2 as SQIVND (reference sequence).

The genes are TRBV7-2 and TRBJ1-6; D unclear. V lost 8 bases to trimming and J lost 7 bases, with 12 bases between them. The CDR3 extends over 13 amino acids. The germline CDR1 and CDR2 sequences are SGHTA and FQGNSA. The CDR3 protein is CASSVNINSPLHF. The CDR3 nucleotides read TGTGCCAGCTCGGTTAATATAAATTCACCCCTCCACTTT.

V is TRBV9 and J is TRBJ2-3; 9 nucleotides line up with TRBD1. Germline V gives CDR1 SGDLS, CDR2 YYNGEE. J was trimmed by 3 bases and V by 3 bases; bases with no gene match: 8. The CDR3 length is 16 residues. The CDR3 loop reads CASSALLDRGTDTQYF. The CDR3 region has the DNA TGTGCCAGCAGCGCCCTCCTGGACAGGGGTACAGATACGCAGTATTTT.

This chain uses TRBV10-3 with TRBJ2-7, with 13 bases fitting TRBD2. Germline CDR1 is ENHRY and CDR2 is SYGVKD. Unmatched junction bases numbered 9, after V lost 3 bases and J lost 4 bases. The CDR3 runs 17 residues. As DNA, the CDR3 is TGTGCCATCAGTGATTGGACTAGCGGGAGACCTCCATACGAGCAGTACTTC. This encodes CAISDWTSGRPPYEQYF.

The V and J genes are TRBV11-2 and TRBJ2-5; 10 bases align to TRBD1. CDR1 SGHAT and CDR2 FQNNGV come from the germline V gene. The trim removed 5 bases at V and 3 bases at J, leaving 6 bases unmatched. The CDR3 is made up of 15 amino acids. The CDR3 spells CASSPSTGGEETQYF. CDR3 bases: TGTGCCAGCAGCCCGTCGACAGGGGGCGAAGAGACCCAGTACTTC.

The CDR3 region has the DNA TGTGCCAGCAGCTTAGGGACAGGGGACTATGGCTACACCTTC. Translation gives CASSLGTGDYGYTF. The rearrangement uses TRBV7-9 and TRBJ1-2, with 9 bases aligning to TRBD1. The V gene end was trimmed by 1 base and the J gene end by 3 bases; junction bases not matched to a gene: 0. CDR1 SEHNR and CDR2 FQNEAQ come from the germline V gene (reference sequence). CDR3 length equals 14 residues.

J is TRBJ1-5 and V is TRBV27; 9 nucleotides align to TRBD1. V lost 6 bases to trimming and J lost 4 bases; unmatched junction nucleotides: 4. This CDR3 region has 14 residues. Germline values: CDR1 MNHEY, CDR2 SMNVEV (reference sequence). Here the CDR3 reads CASRQGQGNQPQHF. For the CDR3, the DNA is TGTGCCAGCAGGCAGGGACAGGGTAATCAGCCCCAGCATTTT.